This T cell receptor beta chain is from a study of graft-versus-host responses after intestinal transplantation. The CDR3 sequence is 16 residues long. From germline, CDR1 is LNHNV and CDR2 YYDKDF (reference sequence). Trimming took 7 bases from V and 0 from J, leaving 15 bases between them. The protocol was immunoSEQ multiplex PCR, while the TCRdb copy is restricted to in-frame clones and leaves out a portion. The sample contains roughly 4,700 clones, 25% to 35% of which appear only once. The researchers put approximately 200,000 CFSE-labeled responder cells into plates with approximately 200,000 irradiated, violet-dye-labeled stimulator cells.

The V and J genes are TRBV15 and TRBJ1-4; D unresolved. The material sequenced was alloreactive CD8+ T cells from a mixed lymphocyte reaction culture, taken before transplantation. Indicated subset: CFSE-low proliferating T cells sorted from roughly six-day pre-transplant mixed lymphocyte reaction (GvH or HvG direction). The clonotype was recovered from a human patient who was an organ donor for intestinal transplantation. Here the CDR3 reads CATNSVASATNEKLFF. DNA for the CDR3: TGTGCCACCAATAGCGTCGCCTCTGCAACTAATGAAAAACTGTTTTTT.